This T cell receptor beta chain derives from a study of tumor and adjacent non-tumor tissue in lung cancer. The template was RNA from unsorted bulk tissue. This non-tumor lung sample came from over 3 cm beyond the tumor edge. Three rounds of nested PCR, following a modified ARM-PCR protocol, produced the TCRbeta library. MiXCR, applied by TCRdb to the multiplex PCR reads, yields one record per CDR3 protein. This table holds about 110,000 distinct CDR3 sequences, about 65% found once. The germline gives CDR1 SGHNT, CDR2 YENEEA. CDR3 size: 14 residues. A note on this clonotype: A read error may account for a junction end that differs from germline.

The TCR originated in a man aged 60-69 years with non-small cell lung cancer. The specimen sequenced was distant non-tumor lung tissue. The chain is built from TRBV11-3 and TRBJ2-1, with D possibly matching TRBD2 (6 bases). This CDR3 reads CANTRTTTSTEEFF. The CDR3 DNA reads TGTGCCAACACACGGACTACTACGTCTACTGAGGAGTTCTTC. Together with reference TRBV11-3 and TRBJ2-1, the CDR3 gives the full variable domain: EAGVVQSPRYKIIEKKQPVAFWCNPISGHNTLYWYLQNLGQGPELLIRYENEEAVDDSQLPKDRFSAERLKGVDSTLKIQPAELGDSAVYLCANTRTTTSTEEFFGPGTRLTVL.